This T cell receptor (beta chain) was recorded in a study of OX40 agonist ivuxolimab in advanced cancers. Broader study findings: Among T cells, CD8+ cells averaged more expanded clones than CD4+ cells.

V lost 2 bases to trimming and J lost 2 bases, with 15 bases between them. The length of the CDR3 is 16 residues. Germline values: CDR1 MNHEY, CDR2 SMNVEV (reference sequence). Comments on this clone: The target antigen is unknown.

Blood sampling was done at baseline, cycle 4 day 1, and cycle 7 day 1. This table comes from immunoSEQ multiplex PCR, and its TCRdb copy is limited to in-frame clones, with some not included. The sample holds roughly 61,000 clones, 85% to 90% seen once. The TCR comes from an adult with an advanced solid tumor such as melanoma, head and neck, liver or kidney cancer. The J gene is TRBJ1-2, the V gene TRBV27; the D is unclear. Sequences were derived from CD4+ or CD8+ T cells sorted from blood, sampled in a trial of the OX40 agonist ivuxolimab. CDR3: CASSLSLSGVNYGYTF. The CDR3 DNA follows: TGTGCCAGCAGTTTAAGTCTGTCCGGGGTCAACTATGGCTACACCTTC.